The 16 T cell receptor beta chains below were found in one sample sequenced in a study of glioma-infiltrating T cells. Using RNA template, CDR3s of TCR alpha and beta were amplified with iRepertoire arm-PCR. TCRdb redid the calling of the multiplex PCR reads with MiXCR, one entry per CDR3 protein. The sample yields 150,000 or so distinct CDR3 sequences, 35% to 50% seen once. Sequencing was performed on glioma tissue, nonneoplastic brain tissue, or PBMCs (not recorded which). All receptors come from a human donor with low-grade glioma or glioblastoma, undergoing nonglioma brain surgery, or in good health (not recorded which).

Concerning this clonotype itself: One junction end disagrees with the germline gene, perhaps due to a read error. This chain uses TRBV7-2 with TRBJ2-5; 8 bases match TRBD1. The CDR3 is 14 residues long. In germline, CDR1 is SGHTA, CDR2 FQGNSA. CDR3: CAGSQDRGSETQYF. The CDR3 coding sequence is TGTGCCGGCAGCCAAGACAGGGGATCAGAGACCCAGTACTTC. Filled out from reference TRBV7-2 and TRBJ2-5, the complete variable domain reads GAGVSQSPSNKVTEKGKDVELRCDPISGHTALYWYRQSLGQGLEFLIYFQGNSAPDKSGLPSDRFSAERTGGSVSTLTIQRTQQEDSAVYLCAGSQDRGSETQYFGPGTRLLVL.

Here the CDR3 reads CASSQGTGPLSVDTQYF. The CDR3 DNA sequence: TGTGCCAGCAGCCAAGGAACCGGACCCCTCTCGGTAGATACGCAGTATTTT. This chain links TRBV3-1 with TRBJ2-3, with D unclear. This CDR3 spans 17 amino acids. CDR1 and CDR2 from the germline V gene are LGHDT and YNNKEL (reference sequence). V dropped 1 base and J dropped 5 bases, with 19 bases sitting between them.

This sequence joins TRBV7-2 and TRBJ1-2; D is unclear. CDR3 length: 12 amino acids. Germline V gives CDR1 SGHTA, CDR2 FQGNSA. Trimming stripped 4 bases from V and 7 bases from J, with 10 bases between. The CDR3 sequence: CASSSPDSGYTF. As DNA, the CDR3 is TGTGCCAGCAGCTCGCCGGACTCTGGCTACACCTTC. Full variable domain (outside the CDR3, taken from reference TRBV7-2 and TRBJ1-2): GAGVSQSPSNKVTEKGKDVELRCDPISGHTALYWYRQSLGQGLEFLIYFQGNSAPDKSGLPSDRFSAERTGGSVSTLTIQRTQQEDSAVYLCASSSPDSGYTFGSGTRLTVV.

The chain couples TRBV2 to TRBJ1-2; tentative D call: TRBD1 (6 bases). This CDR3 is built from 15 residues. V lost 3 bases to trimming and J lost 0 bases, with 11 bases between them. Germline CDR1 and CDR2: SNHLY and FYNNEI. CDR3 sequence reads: CASSDGSGANYGYTF. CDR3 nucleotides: TGTGCCAGCAGTGACGGTTCAGGGGCTAACTATGGCTACACCTTC.

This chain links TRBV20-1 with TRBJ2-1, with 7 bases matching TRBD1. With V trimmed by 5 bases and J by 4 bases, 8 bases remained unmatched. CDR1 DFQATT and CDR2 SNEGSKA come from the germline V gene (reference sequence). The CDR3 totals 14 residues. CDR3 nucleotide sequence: TGCAGTGCTCCTCCAGGACAGGAGTACAATGAGCAGTTCTTC. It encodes CSAPPGQEYNEQFF.

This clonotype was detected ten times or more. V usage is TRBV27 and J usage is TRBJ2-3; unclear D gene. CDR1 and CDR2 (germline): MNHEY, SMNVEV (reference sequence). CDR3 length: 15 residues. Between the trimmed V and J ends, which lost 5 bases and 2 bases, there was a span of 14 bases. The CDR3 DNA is TGTGCCAGCAGTCCCTCGTGGGTCCCCACAGATACGCAGTATTTT. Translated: CASSPSWVPTDTQYF.

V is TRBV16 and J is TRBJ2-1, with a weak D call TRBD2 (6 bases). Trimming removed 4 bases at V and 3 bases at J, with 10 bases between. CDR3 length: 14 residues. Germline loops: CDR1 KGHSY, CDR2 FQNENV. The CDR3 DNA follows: TGTGCCAGCAGCCCTACGGAGGGCTACAATGAGCAGTTCTTC. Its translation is CASSPTEGYNEQFF. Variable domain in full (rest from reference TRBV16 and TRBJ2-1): GEEVAQTPKHLVRGEGQKAKLYCAPIKGHSYVFWYQQVLKNEFKFLISFQNENVFDETGMPKERFSAKCLPNSPCSLEIQATKLEDSAVYFCASSPTEGYNEQFFGPGTRLTVL.

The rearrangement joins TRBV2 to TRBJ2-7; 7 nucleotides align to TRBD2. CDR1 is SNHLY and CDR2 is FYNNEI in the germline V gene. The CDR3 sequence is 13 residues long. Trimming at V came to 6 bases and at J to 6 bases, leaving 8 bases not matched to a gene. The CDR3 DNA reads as TGTGCCAGCAGAGTAGCGGGTTTACCCGAGCAGTACTTC. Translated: CASRVAGLPEQYF.

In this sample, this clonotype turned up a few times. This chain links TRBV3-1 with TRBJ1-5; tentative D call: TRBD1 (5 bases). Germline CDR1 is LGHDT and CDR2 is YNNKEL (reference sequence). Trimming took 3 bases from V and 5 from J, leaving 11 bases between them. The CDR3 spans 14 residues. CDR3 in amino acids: CASSQGRRDQPQHF. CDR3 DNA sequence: TGTGCCAGCAGCCAGGGGCGAAGGGATCAGCCCCAGCATTTT.

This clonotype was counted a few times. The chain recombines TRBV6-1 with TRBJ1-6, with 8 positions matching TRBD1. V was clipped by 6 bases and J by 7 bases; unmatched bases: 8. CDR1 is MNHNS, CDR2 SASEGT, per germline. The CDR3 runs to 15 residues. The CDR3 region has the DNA TGTGCCAGCAGCTTGGGCGGACAGGGAAATTCACCCCTCCACTTT. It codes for CASSLGGQGNSPLHF.

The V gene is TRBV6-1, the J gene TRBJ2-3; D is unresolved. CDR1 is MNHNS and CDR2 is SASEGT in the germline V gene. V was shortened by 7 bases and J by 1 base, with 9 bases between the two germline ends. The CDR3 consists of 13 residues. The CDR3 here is CASKARGTDTQYF. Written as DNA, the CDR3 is TGTGCCAGCAAAGCCCGCGGCACAGATACGCAGTATTTT.

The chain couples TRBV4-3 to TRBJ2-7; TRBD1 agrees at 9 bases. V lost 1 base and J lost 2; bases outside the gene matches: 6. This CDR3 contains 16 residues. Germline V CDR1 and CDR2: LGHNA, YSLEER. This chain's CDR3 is CASSQGPGTGTYEQYF. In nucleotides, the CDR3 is TGCGCCAGCAGCCAAGGTCCTGGGACAGGGACCTACGAGCAGTACTTC.

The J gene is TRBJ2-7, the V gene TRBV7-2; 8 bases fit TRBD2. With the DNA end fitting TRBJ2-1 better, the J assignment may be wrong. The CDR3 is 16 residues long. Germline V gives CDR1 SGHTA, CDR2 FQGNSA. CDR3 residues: CASSPLSGSGHNEQFF. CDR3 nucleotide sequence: TGTGCCAGCAGCCCACTCAGCGGGAGCGGGCACAATGAGCAGTTCTTC.

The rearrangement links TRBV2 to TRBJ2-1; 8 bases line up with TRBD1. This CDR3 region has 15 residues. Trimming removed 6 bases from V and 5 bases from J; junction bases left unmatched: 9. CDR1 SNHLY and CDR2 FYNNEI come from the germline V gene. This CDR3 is CASRLDRGSHNEQFF. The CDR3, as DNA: TGTGCCAGCAGACTCGACAGGGGATCACACAATGAGCAGTTCTTC. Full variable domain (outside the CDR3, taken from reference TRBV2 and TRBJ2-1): EPEVTQTPSHQVTQMGQEVILRCVPISNHLYFYWYRQILGQKVEFLVSFYNNEISEKSEIFDDQFSVERPDGSNFTLKIRSTKLEDSAMYFCASRLDRGSHNEQFFGPGTRLTVL.

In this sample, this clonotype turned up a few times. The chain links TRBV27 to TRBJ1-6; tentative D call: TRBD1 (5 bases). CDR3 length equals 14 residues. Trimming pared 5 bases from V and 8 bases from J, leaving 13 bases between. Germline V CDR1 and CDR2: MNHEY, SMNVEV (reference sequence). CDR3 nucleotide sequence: TGTGCCAGCAGTCCCCCCGGGGGTTATTCACCCCTCCACTTT. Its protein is CASSPPGGYSPLHF.

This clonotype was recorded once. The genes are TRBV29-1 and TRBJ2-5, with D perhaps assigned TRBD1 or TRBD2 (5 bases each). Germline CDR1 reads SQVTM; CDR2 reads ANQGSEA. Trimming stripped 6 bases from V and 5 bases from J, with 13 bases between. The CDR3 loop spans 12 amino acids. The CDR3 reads CSVRGEMETQYF. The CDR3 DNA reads TGCAGCGTGAGGGGCGAGATGGAGACCCAGTACTTC.